The T cell receptor beta chain under discussion was sequenced for a study of blood T cell repertoires in COVID-19 (dated by TCRdb to 2019 to 2021). Background for the entire study: Collaborator samples came from the United States, Italy and Spain and covered acute and convalescent phases of COVID-19. The repertoires were made available in a free public database intended to serve as a resource for research on the immune response to SARS-CoV-2. The samples were drawn from two sources: the first 160 participants of the ongoing ImmuneRACE study, and fewer than 1,500 subjects contributed by 6 global collaborators. The dataset comprised deeply sampled blood TCRbeta repertoires from subjects exposed to, actively infected with, or recovered from COVID-19. The prospective study material was composed of cDNA or gDNA derived from T cells, B-cell-depleted T cells, or PBMCs. Sample metadata almost always included a de-identified subject ID, COVID-19 status, age in years and sex. HLA class I and class II types, where available, came from metadata supplied by the sample provider rather than from assay-based typing. On the study overall, not on this receptor specifically: The amount of clinical and demographic metadata varied by source and participant and was provided uncurated.

Each collaborating institution followed its own protocols to collect whole blood in K2EDTA tubes. For TCRbeta analysis, collaborators shipped samples as frozen whole blood, isolated PBMCs, or DNA extracted from either of those sample types. In this sample, this clone turned up once. Its specific antigen is unknown. The input lacks base qualities; no much larger clone sits a single base away. The immunoSEQ Assay, a bias-controlled multiplex PCR, was used to amplify TCRbeta CDR3 regions from genomic DNA. In the paper's pipeline: The number of nucleated cells in each sample was estimated from the amplification of reference gene primers within the assay. To quantify the absolute abundance of each unique TCRbeta CDR3 rearrangement, sequence reads were collapsed and filtered. For each sample, productive Simpson clonality was calculated by taking the square root of Simpson's diversity index across productive rearrangements. The immuneACCESS repertoire file appears here via TCRdb, limited to in-frame rearrangements. These files lack a portion of the clones; in checked studies, under half of the deficit traces to unresolved V genes, and the cause of the others is not known. That table is the source of V, J and clone size, and D and trimming were worked out from the DNA. This sample holds 75,000 to 95,000 clones; around 87% were observed only once. In total, the top ten clones hold approximately 1% of the sample.

The CDR3 holds 14 amino acids from the cysteine to the phenylalanine. The kept DNA is CDR3 alone, 42 bases in frame from the first base. Trimming leaves V shorter by 2 bases and J shorter by 4 bases, with the junction holding 5 bases beyond the gene matches. CDR1 and CDR2 were assigned from the germline V gene as MNHEY and SVGAGI. Sequenced: peripheral blood. This receptor was obtained from a human donor in a cohort sampled during active COVID-19. The sequence joins TRBV6-5 to TRBJ2-7, and TRBD1 matches 7 of the central bases. The CDR3 corresponds to CASSYGDRLYEQYF. DNA sequence: TGTGCCAGCAGTTACGGGGACAGACTGTACGAGCAGTACTTC.